This TCR beta chain was profiled in a study of PD-L1 blockade in urothelial cancer. CDR3 size: 15 residues. The germline V and J ends were trimmed by 3 bases and 7 bases, with 15 bases remaining between them. Germline V gene lookup returns CDR1 SGHAT and CDR2 FQNNGV. The repertoire was sequenced with immunoSEQ multiplex PCR; TCRdb's copy has only in-frame clones and lacks some. Counted here are about 41,000 clones, approximately 83% occurring once; the ten biggest clones make up around 18%. The clonotype originates from a man between 60 and 75 years old with urothelial cancer. Here the sequenced sample was PBMCs, taken around atezolizumab (anti-PD-L1) treatment. This rearrangement joins TRBV11-2 to TRBJ1-4, with D maybe TRBD1 (5 bases). For the CDR3, the DNA is TGTGCCAGCAGCTTTGCTCAGGGAACACTTGAAAAACTGTTTTTT. Protein sequence: CASSFAQGTLEKLFF.